The 30 T cell receptor beta chains in this list originate from one sample, sequenced in a study of cytomegalovirus exposure and HLA in healthy donors. Both 60 Vbeta primers and 13 Jbeta primers went into the PCR. Profiling relied on immunoSEQ multiplex PCR, and the TCRdb table lists in-frame clones only, not all of them. The sample lists roughly 100,000 clones; more than 60% were seen once. Sequences were obtained from PBMCs. Receptors were obtained from a male donor in good health and CMV-seronegative.

The V and J genes are TRBV2 and TRBJ2-7; no firm D call. V was trimmed by 7 bases and J by 6 bases, leaving 13 bases between them. This CDR3 region has 12 residues. CDR1 SNHLY and CDR2 FYNNEI come from the germline V gene. CDR3 sequence (DNA): TGTGCCAGCAAACTGGGCTACGGCGAGCAGTACTTC. Amino acids: CASKLGYGEQYF.

The chain carries TRBV2 and TRBJ2-2; TRBD2 matches at 9 bases. Germline lookup yields CDR1 SNHLY and CDR2 FYNNEI. The trim removed 8 bases at V and 4 bases at J, leaving 11 bases unmatched. The CDR3 covers 16 residues. CDR3 sequence reads: CASGLGGREGTGELFF. The DNA for the CDR3 is TGTGCCAGCGGACTTGGCGGGAGGGAAGGCACCGGGGAGCTGTTTTTT.

CDR3 region: CASSLGLVAPHEQFF. The DNA for the CDR3 is TGTGCCAGCAGTTTAGGCCTAGTGGCGCCCCATGAGCAGTTCTTC. This chain links TRBV27 with TRBJ2-1; D is unclear. Trimming left V 2 bases short and J 8 bases short, with 16 bases between. This CDR3 has 15 residues. Germline-derived CDR1 and CDR2 are MNHEY and SMNVEV (reference sequence).

This chain links TRBV29-1 with TRBJ1-4, with D uncertain. Deletions cut 2 bases from V and 3 bases from J, with 7 bases between. Germline CDR1 and CDR2: SQVTM and ANQGSEA. CDR3 size: 13 residues. This CDR3 reads CSVEMGANEKLFF. The CDR3, as DNA: TGCAGCGTTGAAATGGGAGCTAATGAAAAACTGTTTTTT.

V gene TRBV28 combines with J gene TRBJ1-6; the D is unclear. CDR3 size: 14 residues. The V and J ends lost 5 bases and 4 bases respectively, with 9 bases between them. The germline V gene has CDR1 MDHEN and CDR2 SYDVKM. CDR3: CASSPQTYNSPLHF. DNA for the CDR3: TGTGCCAGCAGTCCACAGACATATAATTCACCCCTCCACTTT.

The chain uses TRBV2 and TRBJ2-1; 7 positions agree with TRBD2. V shed 9 bases and J 5 bases; nucleotides not matched to a gene: 7. The CDR3 extends over 13 amino acids. The germline V gene has CDR1 SNHLY and CDR2 FYNNEI. The CDR3 region has the DNA TGTGCCAGTCAGAGCGGGACCGACAATGAGCAGTTCTTC. Translated, it gives CASQSGTDNEQFF.

The chain links TRBV5-6 to TRBJ1-5; possibly TRBD1 for D (5 bases). The CDR3 is made up of 16 amino acids. V lost 0 bases and J lost 6, with 16 bases in between. Per germline, CDR1 SGHDT and CDR2 YYEEEE. The CDR3 DNA reads as TGTGCCAGCAGCTTGGCCGCGGGGGGAAGTGGTCAGCCCCAGCATTTT. Translation gives CASSLAAGGSGQPQHF.

This chain links TRBV19 with TRBJ2-3; D is possibly TRBD2 (7 bases). Germline-derived CDR1 and CDR2 are LNHDA and SQIVND (reference sequence). V was shortened by 5 bases and J by 3 bases, with 15 bases between the two germline ends. CDR3 length equals 15 residues. Here the CDR3 reads CASSEGGGRTDTQYF. CDR3 nucleotides: TGTGCCAGTAGTGAAGGGGGAGGGAGGACAGATACGCAGTATTTT.

This clone occurred a few times. As DNA, the CDR3 is TGTGCCAGCAGCCCGACGAGGGACAGAAACTATGGCTACACCTTC. This gives the protein CASSPTRDRNYGYTF. V and J are TRBV6-1 and TRBJ1-2; 7 nucleotides align to TRBD1. Germline-derived CDR1 and CDR2 are MNHNS and SASEGT. This CDR3 spans 15 amino acids. Trimming removed 6 bases from V and 2 bases from J; junction bases left unmatched: 9.

As concerns this clone: This same CDR3 is encoded by further DNA sequences in the sample. The chain couples TRBV5-4 to TRBJ2-1; D might be TRBD2 (5 bases). The CDR3 is 15 residues long. Looked up from germline, CDR1 is SGHNT and CDR2 is YYREEE (reference sequence). Trimming pared 0 bases from V and 4 bases from J, leaving 11 bases between. The CDR3 nucleotides read TGTGCCAGCAGCTTGGATCTAGCTCCTTACAATGAGCAGTTCTTC. It yields the protein CASSLDLAPYNEQFF.

The V call is TRBV6-5, the J call TRBJ2-1, with a weak D call TRBD1 (5 bases). V dropped 2 bases and J dropped 4 bases, with 15 bases sitting between them. Germline V lookup: CDR1 MNHEY, CDR2 SVGAGI. The CDR3 spans 16 residues. The CDR3 is CASSYPGRKNYNEQFF. The CDR3 DNA is TGTGCCAGCAGTTACCCAGGGCGGAAGAATTACAATGAGCAGTTCTTC.

The chain recombines TRBV4-2 with TRBJ2-1; maybe TRBD2 (6 bases). V dropped 0 bases and J dropped 9 bases, with 15 bases sitting between them. CDR1 and CDR2 from the germline V gene are LGHNA and YNFKEQ. The CDR3 covers 15 residues. CDR3 nucleotides: TGTGCCAGCAGCCAAGATAGGGTGGGGAGGAGTGAGCAGTTCTTC. The encoded protein is CASSQDRVGRSEQFF.

V and J are TRBV27 and TRBJ2-2; possible D gene TRBD2, 6 bases. The germline V gene encodes CDR1 MNHEY and CDR2 SMNVEV (reference sequence). The V gene lost 3 bases and the J gene lost 7 bases, with 18 bases spanning the gap. CDR3 length: 16 amino acids. The CDR3 spells CASSFLMGLPHGELFF. The CDR3 DNA reads as TGTGCCAGCAGTTTCCTCATGGGACTCCCTCACGGGGAGCTGTTTTTT.

The gene calls are TRBV28 and TRBJ1-5; maybe TRBD1 (5 bases). The CDR3 spans 14 residues. The germline V gene has CDR1 MDHEN and CDR2 SYDVKM. V dropped 7 bases and J dropped 3 bases, with 13 bases sitting between them. Here the CDR3 DNA reads TGTGCCAGCATAAGGGGCCGAATCAATCAGCCCCAGCATTTT. Protein product: CASIRGRINQPQHF.

V gene TRBV5-1 combines with J gene TRBJ2-7; D is ambiguous. CDR3 size: 15 residues. V lost 0 bases, J lost 3 bases, and 13 bases lay in between. Germline V gives CDR1 SGHRS, CDR2 YFSETQ. The CDR3 region is CASSLGATNLYEQYF. The DNA for the CDR3 is TGCGCCAGCAGCTTGGGGGCTACCAACCTCTACGAGCAGTACTTC.

This clone was counted only a few times. This rearrangement joins TRBV27 to TRBJ2-7; tentative D call: TRBD1 (6 bases). Trimming left V 8 bases short and J 2 bases short, with 19 bases between. Germline lookup yields CDR1 MNHEY and CDR2 SMNVEV (reference sequence). The CDR3 runs to 15 residues. The CDR3 bases are TGTGCCAGCTCCCGTGGCGACAGGCCAGCCTACGAGCAGTACTTC. This gives the protein CASSRGDRPAYEQYF.

V usage is TRBV5-6 and J usage is TRBJ1-6; TRBD1 might be the D (5 bases). This CDR3 spans 15 amino acids. V gave up 2 bases and J gave up 1 base, with 7 bases separating them. In germline, CDR1 is SGHDT, CDR2 YYEEEE. DNA of the CDR3: TGTGCCAGCAGCTTAAGGGGTTCCTATAATTCACCCCTCCACTTT. Translation gives CASSLRGSYNSPLHF.

The J gene is TRBJ1-5, the V gene TRBV4-3; no clear D gene. The CDR3 length is 14 residues. Germline V gene data show CDR1 as LGHNA and CDR2 as YSLEER. With 0 bases removed from V and 4 bases from J, the gap between germline ends came to 7 bases. The CDR3 spells CASSQDSGNQPQHF. CDR3 sequence (DNA): TGCGCCAGCAGCCAAGATTCCGGGAATCAGCCCCAGCATTTT.

The rearrangement uses TRBV11-1 and TRBJ2-5; TRBD1 matches 7 bases. This CDR3 is built from 13 residues. After removal of 8 bases from V and 1 base from J, the junction contained 4 bases not matched to a gene. In germline, CDR1 is SGHAT, CDR2 FQDESV (reference sequence). This CDR3 is CASGYRGQETQYF. The DNA of the CDR3 is TGTGCCAGCGGATACAGGGGCCAAGAGACCCAGTACTTC.

The chain joins TRBV7-8 to TRBJ1-2, with TRBD1 matching 7 bases. The CDR3 consists of 15 residues. Germline trimming cut 7 bases from V and 4 bases from J; bases unmatched to any gene: 12. The V gene's germline CDR1 is SGHVS and CDR2 FQNEAQ. As DNA, the CDR3 is TGTGCCAGCACCCCTTACCTCAGGGGGACCTATGGCTACACCTTC. This gives the protein CASTPYLRGTYGYTF.

DNA for the CDR3: TGCGCCAGCAACCTATCCCCAACGCCCAACCCGCCGGATACGCAGTATTTT. Its protein product is CASNLSPTPNPPDTQYF. The chain is built from TRBV5-1 and TRBJ2-3; D is unclear. The CDR3 extends over 17 amino acids. Germline V gene sequence: CDR1 SGHRS, CDR2 YFSETQ. The ends were cut back, 6 bases at V and 6 bases at J, with 26 bases in the middle.

DNA for the CDR3: TGTGCCAGCAGCCCCGTCGGGTTAGCGGATGGAAACACCATATATTTT. Amino acids: CASSPVGLADGNTIYF. This chain joins TRBV27 and TRBJ1-3, with D hard to call. Per germline, CDR1 MNHEY and CDR2 SMNVEV (reference sequence). Deletions cut 6 bases from V and 3 bases from J, with 18 bases between. The CDR3 extends over 16 amino acids.

V usage is TRBV7-8 and J usage is TRBJ2-1; 8 bases match TRBD2. Germline V gene data show CDR1 as SGHVS and CDR2 as FQNEAQ. The junction had 9 bases not matched to a gene; V was cut back by 3 bases and J by 8 bases. The CDR3 is 15 residues long. CDR3 bases: TGTGCCAGCAGCTTCGGGGGGGGTACGGGGTATGAGCAGTTCTTC. Its protein product is CASSFGGGTGYEQFF. Full variable domain (outside the CDR3, taken from reference TRBV7-8 and TRBJ2-1): GAGVSQSPRYKVAKRGQDVALRCDPISGHVSLFWYQQALGQGPEFLTYFQNEAQLDKSGLPSDRFFAERPEGSVSTLKIQRTQQEDSAVYLCASSFGGGTGYEQFFGPGTRLTVL.

This sequence joins TRBV5-6 and TRBJ2-1, with unresolved D. Germline-derived CDR1 and CDR2 are SGHDT and YYEEEE. V lost 1 base to trimming and J lost 6 bases, with 5 bases between them. The CDR3 is 12 residues long. The CDR3 sequence: CASSLSSNEQFF. The CDR3 coding sequence is TGTGCCAGCAGCTTGTCCAGCAATGAGCAGTTCTTC.

In this sample, this clone turned up once. The chain has TRBV28 and TRBJ2-3; D might be TRBD1 (5 bases). Germline loops: CDR1 MDHEN, CDR2 SYDVKM. V was shortened by 6 bases and J by 4 bases, with 14 bases between the two germline ends. The CDR3 sequence is 14 residues long. The DNA for the CDR3 is TGTGCCAGCAGGGGTTTTGTAGGGGCAGATACGCAGTATTTT. It is translated as CASRGFVGADTQYF.

The V and J genes are TRBV2 and TRBJ2-3, with D possibly matching TRBD1 (5 bases). CDR1 and CDR2 (germline): SNHLY, FYNNEI. This CDR3 is 13 amino acids long. V lost 5 bases and J 4 bases, leaving 10 bases between the germline ends. DNA of the CDR3: TGTGCCAGCAGTACCCGACAGCCAGATACGCAGTATTTT. Its translation: CASSTRQPDTQYF. Combining the CDR3 with reference TRBV2 and TRBJ2-3 gives the whole variable domain EPEVTQTPSHQVTQMGQEVILRCVPISNHLYFYWYRQILGQKVEFLVSFYNNEISEKSEIFDDQFSVERPDGSNFTLKIRSTKLEDSAMYFCASSTRQPDTQYFGPGTRLTVL.

The gene calls are TRBV10-3 and TRBJ1-2, with 11 positions matching TRBD1. The CDR3 covers 16 residues. Germline trimming cut 5 bases from V and 2 bases from J; bases unmatched to any gene: 7. From germline, CDR1 is ENHRY and CDR2 SYGVKD. The CDR3 DNA reads TGTGCCATCAGTTCCCCGGACAGGGGGCCAAACTATGGCTACACCTTC. It specifies CAISSPDRGPNYGYTF.

To note about this clone: A read error may account for a junction end that differs from germline. The V gene is TRBV7-7, the J gene TRBJ1-1; D uncertain. The CDR3 runs 13 residues. Germline V lookup: CDR1 SSHAT, CDR2 FNYEAQ (reference sequence). The CDR3 DNA sequence: TGTGCTAGCAGCCAATACAGCGGGTCTGAAGCTTTCTTT. Protein product: CASSQYSGSEAFF.

The chain carries TRBV6-1 and TRBJ1-3, with D perhaps matching TRBD1 (5 bases). Germline CDR1 is MNHNS and CDR2 is SASEGT. V shed 1 base and J shed 6 bases, with 10 bases lying between them. The CDR3 runs to 14 residues. In DNA, the CDR3 is TGTGCCAGCAGTGAAGTGACAGTTTCAAACACCATATATTTT. Protein sequence: CASSEVTVSNTIYF.

The chain is built from TRBV2 and TRBJ2-5, with 10 bases lining up with TRBD2. CDR3 length: 14 amino acids. The J segment lost 4 bases and the V segment lost 7 bases, leaving 6 bases of the junction unmatched. Per germline, CDR1 SNHLY and CDR2 FYNNEI. In nucleotides, the CDR3 is TGTGCCAGCATTCTAGCGGGAGCGGGAGAGACCCAGTACTTC. The encoded protein is CASILAGAGETQYF. Together with reference TRBV2 and TRBJ2-5, the CDR3 gives the full variable domain: EPEVTQTPSHQVTQMGQEVILRCVPISNHLYFYWYRQILGQKVEFLVSFYNNEISEKSEIFDDQFSVERPDGSNFTLKIRSTKLEDSAMYFCASILAGAGETQYFGPGTRLLVL.